The source of this T cell receptor beta chain is a study of beta chain features in type 1 diabetes. The CDR3 runs to 14 residues. Trimming removed 0 bases from V and 5 bases from J, with 12 bases in between. Per germline, CDR1 SGHNT and CDR2 YYREEE (reference sequence). This clone occurred a few times. The antigen remains unidentified. Expressed TCRB transcripts were sequenced because the isolated RNA had all been reverse transcribed beforehand. Clones were sequenced by immunoSEQ multiplex PCR, and TCRdb holds only the in-frame ones, with some missing. The table shows some 410,000 clones, with approximately 15% occurring only once. Notes on the study in general: Junctions at VDJ sites from type 1 diabetes patients had fewer insertions and more deletions.

The clonotype comes from a man younger than 45 in good health. Material for sequencing was naive CD4+ T cells from blood. The chain has TRBV5-4 and TRBJ2-7; no clear D. CDR3 amino acids: CASSLEPRQDEQYF. The CDR3 DNA reads TGTGCCAGCAGCTTGGAGCCCCGGCAGGACGAGCAGTACTTC.